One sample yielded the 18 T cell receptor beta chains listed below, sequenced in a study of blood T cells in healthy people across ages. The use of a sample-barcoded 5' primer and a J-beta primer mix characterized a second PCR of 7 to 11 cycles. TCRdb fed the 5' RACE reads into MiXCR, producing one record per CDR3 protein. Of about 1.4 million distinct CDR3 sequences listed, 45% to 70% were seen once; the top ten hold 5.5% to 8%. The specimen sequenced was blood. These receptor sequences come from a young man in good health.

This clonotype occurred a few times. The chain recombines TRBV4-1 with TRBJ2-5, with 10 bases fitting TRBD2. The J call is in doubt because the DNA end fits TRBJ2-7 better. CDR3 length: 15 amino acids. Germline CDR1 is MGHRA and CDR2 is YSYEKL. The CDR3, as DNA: TGCGCCAGCAGCCGAACTAGCGGGAAAGCCTACGAGCAGTACTTC. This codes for CASSRTSGKAYEQYF.

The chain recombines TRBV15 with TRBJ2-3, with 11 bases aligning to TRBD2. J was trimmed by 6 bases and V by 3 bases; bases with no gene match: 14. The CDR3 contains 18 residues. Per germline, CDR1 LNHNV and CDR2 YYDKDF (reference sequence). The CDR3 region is CATSSAGTSGLYMDTQYF. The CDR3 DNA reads TGTGCCACCAGCAGTGCCGGGACTAGCGGCCTATATATGGATACGCAGTATTTT.

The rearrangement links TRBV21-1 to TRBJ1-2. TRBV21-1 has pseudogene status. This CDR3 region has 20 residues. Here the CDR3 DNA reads TGTGCCAGCAGCATTCACAAAGGGGTCGACGGGGACCCGAGGGCCTATGGCTACACCTTC. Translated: CASSIHKGVDGDPRAYGYTF.

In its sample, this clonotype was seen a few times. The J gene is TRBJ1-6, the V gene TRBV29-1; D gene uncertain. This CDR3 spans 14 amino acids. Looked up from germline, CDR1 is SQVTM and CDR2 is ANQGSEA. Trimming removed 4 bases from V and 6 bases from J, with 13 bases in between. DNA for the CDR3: TGCAGCGTTGCGCACAAAAACCGTAATTCACCCCTCCACTTT. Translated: CSVAHKNRNSPLHF. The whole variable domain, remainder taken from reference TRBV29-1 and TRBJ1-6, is SAVISQKPSRDICQRGTSLTIQCQVDSQVTMMFWYRQQPGQSLTLIATANQGSEATYESGFVIDKFPISRPNLTFSTLTVSNMSPEDSSIYLCSVAHKNRNSPLHFGNGTRLTVT.

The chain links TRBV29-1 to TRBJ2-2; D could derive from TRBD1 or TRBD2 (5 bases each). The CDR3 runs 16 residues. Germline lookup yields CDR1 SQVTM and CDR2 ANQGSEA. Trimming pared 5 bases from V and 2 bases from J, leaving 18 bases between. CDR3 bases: TGCAGCGTTCGAGGGGACCCGGCACCAAACACCGGGGAGCTGTTTTTT. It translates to CSVRGDPAPNTGELFF.

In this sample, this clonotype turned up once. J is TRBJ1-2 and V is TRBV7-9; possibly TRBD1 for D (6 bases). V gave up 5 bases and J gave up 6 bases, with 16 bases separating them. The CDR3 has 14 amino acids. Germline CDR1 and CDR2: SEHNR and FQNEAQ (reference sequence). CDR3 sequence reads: CASSVVYRDHGYTF. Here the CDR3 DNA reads TGTGCCAGCAGCGTGGTCTACAGGGATCATGGCTACACCTTC. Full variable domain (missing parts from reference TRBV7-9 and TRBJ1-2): DTGVSQNPRHKITKRGQNVTFRCDPISEHNRLYWYRQTLGQGPEFLTYFQNEAQLEKSRLLSDRFSAERPKGSFSTLEIQRTEQGDSAMYLCASSVVYRDHGYTFGSGTRLTVV.

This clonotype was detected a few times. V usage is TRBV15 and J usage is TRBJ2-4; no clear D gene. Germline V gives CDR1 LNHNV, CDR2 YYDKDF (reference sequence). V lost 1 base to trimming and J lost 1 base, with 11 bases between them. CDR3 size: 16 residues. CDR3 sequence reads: CATSRVMNWAKNIQYF. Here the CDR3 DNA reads TGTGCCACCAGCAGAGTGATGAACTGGGCCAAAAACATTCAGTACTTC.

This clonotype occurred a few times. The chain's CDR3 is CSATNGLEPHMNTEAFF. CDR3 bases: TGCAGTGCTACCAACGGGCTCGAACCCCACATGAACACTGAAGCTTTCTTT. The chain uses TRBV20-1 and TRBJ1-1; unclear D gene. Looked up from germline, CDR1 is DFQATT and CDR2 is SNEGSKA (reference sequence). V shed 4 bases and J shed 0 bases, with 21 bases lying between them. The CDR3 loop spans 17 amino acids.

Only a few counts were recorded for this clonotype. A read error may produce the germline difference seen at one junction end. The CDR3 DNA sequence: TGCAGTGCTGGAGATAGCGAGCAGTACTTC. This sequence encodes CSAGDSEQYF. The chain employs TRBV20-1 and TRBJ2-7; no reliable D call. CDR3 size: 10 residues. Germline V gives CDR1 DFQATT, CDR2 SNEGSKA (reference sequence).

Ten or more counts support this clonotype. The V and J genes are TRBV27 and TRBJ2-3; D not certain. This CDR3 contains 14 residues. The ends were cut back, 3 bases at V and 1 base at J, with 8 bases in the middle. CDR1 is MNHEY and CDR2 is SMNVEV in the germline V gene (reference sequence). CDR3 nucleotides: TGTGCCAGCAGTTTTGGGCAGGGCACAGATACGCAGTATTTT. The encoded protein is CASSFGQGTDTQYF.

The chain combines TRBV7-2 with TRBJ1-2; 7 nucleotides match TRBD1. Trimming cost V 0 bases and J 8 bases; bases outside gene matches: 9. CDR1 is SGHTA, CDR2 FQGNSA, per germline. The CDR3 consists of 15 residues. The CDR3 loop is CASSLARDSISGYTF. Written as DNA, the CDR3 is TGTGCCAGCAGCTTAGCGCGGGACAGCATAAGCGGCTACACCTTC.

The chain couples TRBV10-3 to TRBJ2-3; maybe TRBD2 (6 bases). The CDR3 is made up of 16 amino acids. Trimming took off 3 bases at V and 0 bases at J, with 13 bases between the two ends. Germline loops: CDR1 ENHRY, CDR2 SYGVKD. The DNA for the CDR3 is TGTGCCATCAGTGATGGATCCGGGGGAAGCACAGATACGCAGTATTTT. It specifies CAISDGSGGSTDTQYF.

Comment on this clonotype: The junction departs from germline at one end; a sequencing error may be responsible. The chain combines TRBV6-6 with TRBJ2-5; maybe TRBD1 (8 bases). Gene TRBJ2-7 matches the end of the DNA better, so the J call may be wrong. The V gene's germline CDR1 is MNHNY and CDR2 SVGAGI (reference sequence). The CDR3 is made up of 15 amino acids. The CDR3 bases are TGTGCCAGCGGTTACCGCAGGACAGGGAGGGACGAGCAGTACTTC. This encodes CASGYRRTGRDEQYF.

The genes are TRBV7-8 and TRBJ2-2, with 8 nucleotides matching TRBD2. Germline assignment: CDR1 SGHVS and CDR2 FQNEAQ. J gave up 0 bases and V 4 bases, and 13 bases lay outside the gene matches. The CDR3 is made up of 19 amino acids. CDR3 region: CASSSPQMGAGANTGELFF. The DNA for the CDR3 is TGTGCCAGCAGCTCGCCTCAAATGGGAGCGGGAGCGAACACCGGGGAGCTGTTTTTT.

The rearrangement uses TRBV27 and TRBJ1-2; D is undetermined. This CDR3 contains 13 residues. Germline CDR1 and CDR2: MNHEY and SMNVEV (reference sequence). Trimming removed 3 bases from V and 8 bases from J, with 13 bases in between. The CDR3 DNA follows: TGTGCCAGCAGTTTTTTTGGAAAACGGGGCTACACCTTC. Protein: CASSFFGKRGYTF.

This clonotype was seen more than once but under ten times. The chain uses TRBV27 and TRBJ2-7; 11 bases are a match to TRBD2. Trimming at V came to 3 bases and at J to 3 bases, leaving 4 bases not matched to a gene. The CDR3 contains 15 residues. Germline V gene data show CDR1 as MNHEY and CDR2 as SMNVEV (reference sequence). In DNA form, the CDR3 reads TGTGCCAGCAGTTTTGCTAGCGGGGGGAACTACGAGCAGTACTTC. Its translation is CASSFASGGNYEQYF.

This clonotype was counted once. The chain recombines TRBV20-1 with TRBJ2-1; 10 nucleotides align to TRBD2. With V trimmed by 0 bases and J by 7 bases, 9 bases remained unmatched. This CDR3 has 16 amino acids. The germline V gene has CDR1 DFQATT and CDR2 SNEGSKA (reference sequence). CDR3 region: CSARDLAGAILNEQFF. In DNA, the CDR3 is TGCAGTGCTAGAGATCTAGCGGGGGCGATCCTTAATGAGCAGTTCTTC.

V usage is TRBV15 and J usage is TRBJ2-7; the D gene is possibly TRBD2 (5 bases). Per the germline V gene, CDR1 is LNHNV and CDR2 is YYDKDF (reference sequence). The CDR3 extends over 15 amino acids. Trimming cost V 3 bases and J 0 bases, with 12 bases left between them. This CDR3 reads CATSRPAGVSYEQYF. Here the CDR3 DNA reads TGTGCCACCAGCAGGCCAGCCGGGGTCTCCTACGAGCAGTACTTC.